This entry lists 12 T cell receptor beta chains sequenced from one sample in a study of T cell responses to AZD1222 COVID-19 vaccine. Some clones are missing from TCRdb's copy, which holds only in-frame ones; the method was immunoSEQ multiplex PCR. This table holds 150,000 or so clones, approximately 94% found once. Sequencing was performed on peripheral blood, taken on day 0 of AZD1222 vaccination. These receptor sequences come from an adult in good health.

The chain couples TRBV4-2 to TRBJ1-5; D unresolved. Germline CDR1 LGHNA, CDR2 YNFKEQ. Trimming shortened V by 2 bases and J by 0 bases, and 2 bases separated the two germline ends. The CDR3 runs 13 residues. The CDR3 here is CASSQHSNQPQHF. In DNA, the CDR3 is TGTGCCAGCAGCCAACATAGCAATCAGCCCCAGCATTTT.

CDR3 in amino acids: CASTPSGVDQPQHF. The CDR3, as DNA: TGTGCCAGCACCCCTTCAGGGGTAGATCAGCCCCAGCATTTT. This chain links TRBV6-5 with TRBJ1-5, with a tentative D call TRBD1 (6 bases). The CDR3 length is 14 residues. From germline, CDR1 is MNHEY and CDR2 SVGAGI. With 7 bases removed from V and 5 bases from J, the gap between germline ends came to 15 bases.

V and J are TRBV19 and TRBJ1-2; the D gene is possibly TRBD1 (6 bases). Trimming removed 5 bases from V and 1 base from J, with 20 bases in between. The CDR3 has 17 amino acids. The germline V gene has CDR1 LNHDA and CDR2 SQIVND (reference sequence). CDR3 loop: CASSPWGRTTRNYGYTF. The CDR3 DNA sequence: TGTGCCAGTAGTCCGTGGGGGCGGACGACTCGTAACTATGGCTACACCTTC.

The genes are TRBV9 and TRBJ2-2; 11 bases agree with TRBD1. V dropped 3 bases and J dropped 5; count of bases not matched to a gene: 3. Per germline, CDR1 SGDLS and CDR2 YYNGEE. The CDR3 has 15 amino acids. The CDR3 is CASSGDRGWTGELFF. The CDR3 nucleotides are TGTGCCAGCAGCGGGGACAGGGGGTGGACCGGGGAGCTGTTTTTT.

The chain is built from TRBV7-2 and TRBJ2-1; a weak D match, TRBD2 (7 bases). The CDR3 extends over 14 amino acids. The V end was cut by 0 bases, the J end by 6 bases, with 9 bases between. Germline CDR1 and CDR2: SGHTA and FQGNSA. In DNA form, the CDR3 reads TGTGCCAGCAGCTTAGCCCGGGGGGCCAATGAGCAGTTCTTC. It translates to CASSLARGANEQFF.

This CDR3 is CASSQDSSNTEAFF. CDR3 coding DNA: TGCGCCAGCAGCCAGGACAGTTCTAACACTGAAGCTTTCTTT. The chain couples TRBV5-1 to TRBJ1-1; tentatively, D is TRBD1 (6 bases). Trimming pared 4 bases from V and 2 bases from J, leaving 12 bases between. The germline CDR1 and CDR2 sequences are SGHRS and YFSETQ. The CDR3 has 14 amino acids.

This chain joins TRBV6-6 and TRBJ1-1; no clear D gene. In germline, CDR1 is MNHNY, CDR2 SVGAGI (reference sequence). Trimming pared 2 bases from V and 0 bases from J, leaving 7 bases between. The CDR3 has 14 amino acids. CDR3 DNA: TGTGCCAGCAGTTACAGGGTGCTGAACACTGAAGCTTTCTTT. This sequence encodes CASSYRVLNTEAFF.

The chain combines TRBV28 with TRBJ2-7; D gene unclear. Trimming stripped 1 base from V and 3 bases from J, with 4 bases between. This CDR3 comprises 12 residues. Germline V lookup: CDR1 MDHEN, CDR2 SYDVKM. CDR3 in amino acids: CASSLFGYEQYF. The CDR3 DNA reads TGTGCCAGCAGTTTATTCGGCTACGAGCAGTACTTC.

The chain recombines TRBV30 with TRBJ1-2; D is ambiguous. Germline CDR1 is GTSNPN and CDR2 is SVGIG (reference sequence). The CDR3 length is 13 residues. The V and J ends lost 0 bases and 8 bases respectively, with 13 bases between them. Written as DNA, the CDR3 is TGTGCCTGGAGTGTAACCGACAATGTGGGCTACACCTTC. Translated: CAWSVTDNVGYTF.

The V gene is TRBV7-9, the J gene TRBJ1-1; the D gene is possibly TRBD1 (6 bases). V lost 1 base and J 12 bases, leaving 18 bases between the germline ends. The CDR3 is 14 residues long. The germline gives CDR1 SEHNR, CDR2 FQNEAQ (reference sequence). In DNA, the CDR3 is TGTGCCAGCAGCTTAGTCGGGGAGTGGGGGCTGCCTTTCTTT. The encoded protein is CASSLVGEWGLPFF. Together with reference TRBV7-9 and TRBJ1-1, the CDR3 gives the full variable domain: DTGVSQNPRHKITKRGQNVTFRCDPISEHNRLYWYRQTLGQGPEFLTYFQNEAQLEKSRLLSDRFSAERPKGSFSTLEIQRTEQGDSAMYLCASSLVGEWGLPFFGQGTRLTVV.

The rearrangement joins TRBV30 to TRBJ1-5; no clear D gene. Germline loops: CDR1 GTSNPN, CDR2 SVGIG (reference sequence). The CDR3 extends over 14 amino acids. Trimming removed 1 base at V and 6 bases at J, with 13 bases between. CDR3 protein: CAWSEGLLGQPQHF. The CDR3, as DNA: TGTGCCTGGAGTGAAGGGCTTTTGGGTCAGCCCCAGCATTTT.

The J gene is TRBJ2-5, the V gene TRBV6-6; D remains ambiguous. The CDR3 contains 11 residues. V lost 5 bases and J 2 bases, leaving 3 bases between the germline ends. The germline V gene has CDR1 MNHNY and CDR2 SVGAGI (reference sequence). The CDR3 sequence is CASSTQETQYF. As DNA, the CDR3 is TGTGCCAGCAGTACACAAGAGACCCAGTACTTC.